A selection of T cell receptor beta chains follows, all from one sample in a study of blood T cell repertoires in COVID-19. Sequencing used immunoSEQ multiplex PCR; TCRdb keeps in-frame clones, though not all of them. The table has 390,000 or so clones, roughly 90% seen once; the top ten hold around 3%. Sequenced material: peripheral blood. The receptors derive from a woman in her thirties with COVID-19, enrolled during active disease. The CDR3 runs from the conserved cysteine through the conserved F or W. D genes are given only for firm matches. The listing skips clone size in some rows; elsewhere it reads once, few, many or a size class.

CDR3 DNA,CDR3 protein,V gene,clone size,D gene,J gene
TGCAGTGCTAGTTTTAGGGGGGGTCTCACCGGGGAGCTGTTTTTT,CSASFRGGLTGELFF,TRBV20-1,-,-,TRBJ2-2
TGTGCCAGCAGTCCTGACAGGACTGGCAATCAGCCCCAGCATTTT,CASSPDRTGNQPQHF,TRBV2,-,-,TRBJ1-5
TGTGCCAGCAGTGCGAGCAGGGGGCTGGGCACCGGGGAGCTGTTTTTT,CASSASRGLGTGELFF,TRBV27,-,TRBD1,TRBJ2-2
TGTGCCTCCTCGGTGGCGGGTAGGGCCGGGGAGCTGTTTTTT,CASSVAGRAGELFF,TRBV10-3,-,-,TRBJ2-2
TGTGCCAGCTCAACCATCGACGGGACAGGGGGCACAGATACGCAGTATTTT,CASSTIDGTGGTDTQYF,TRBV18,-,TRBD1,TRBJ2-3
TGTGCCAGCAGACCCGCGGGGTACTCCTACGAGCAGTACTTC,CASRPAGYSYEQYF,TRBV27,-,-,TRBJ2-7
TGTGCCAGCAGTTTCGTAAGTGCGTCTAGCACAGATACGCAGTATTTT,CASSFVSASSTDTQYF,TRBV27,once,-,TRBJ2-3
TGTGCCAGCAGTTCCCAGGGGGCTGGTGAAAAACTGTTTTTT,CASSSQGAGEKLFF,TRBV28,few,TRBD1,TRBJ1-4
TGCGCCAGCAGCGGTATAAGGGGTGGTGGCCAAGAGACCCAGTACTTC,CASSGIRGGGQETQYF,TRBV10-1,once,-,TRBJ2-5
TGTGCCAGTTCCCCGAACAGGGGGCGGGGCACCGGGGAGCTGTTTTTT,CASSPNRGRGTGELFF,TRBV19,-,TRBD1,TRBJ2-2
TGTGCCAGCAGCCCCAGACTAGCGGGAGGGAGCACAGATACGCAGTATTTT,CASSPRLAGGSTDTQYF,TRBV3-1/TRBV3-2,-,TRBD2,TRBJ2-3
TGTGCCAGTAGTATGTCACAGGGGGACTACGAGCAGTACTTC,CASSMSQGDYEQYF,TRBV19,-,TRBD1,TRBJ2-7
TGCAGCGTTGAAGATGCGACAGAGGGACAGGAAAAACTGTTTTTT,CSVEDATEGQEKLFF,TRBV29-1,-,TRBD1,TRBJ1-4
TGCGCCAGCAGTGAGGGGACAGGGGGGCCCTACGAGCAGTACTTC,CASSEGTGGPYEQYF,TRBV10-1,once,TRBD1,TRBJ2-7